A single sample gave rise to the 4 T cell receptor beta chains below, sequenced in a study of OX40 agonist ivuxolimab in advanced cancers. The library was built by means of the immunoSEQ multiplex PCR assay. TCRdb limited this immuneACCESS table to in-frame rearrangements with V and J called. A share of clones is missing; checked studies link under half to unresolved V genes, and the rest is unexplained. In all, the sample holds around 65,000 clones, and more than 85% of those were seen once. 13% of the sample belongs to the ten largest clones. This material consisted of CD4+ or CD8+ T cells sorted from blood, taken in a trial of the OX40 agonist ivuxolimab. These receptors all come from an adult with an advanced solid tumor such as melanoma, head and neck, liver or kidney cancer.

The chain links TRBV27 to TRBJ2-7, with D possibly being TRBD1 (6 bases). Trimming pared 4 bases from V and 4 bases from J, leaving 11 bases between. The CDR3 length is 13 residues. The germline gives CDR1 MNHEY, CDR2 SMNVEV (reference sequence). The CDR3 sequence is CASSSGRGYEQYF. DNA for the CDR3: TGTGCCAGCAGTTCGGGCAGGGGTTACGAGCAGTACTTC.

The gene calls are TRBV19 and TRBJ1-1; unclear D gene. The CDR3 has 12 residues. Per the germline V gene, CDR1 is LNHDA and CDR2 is SQIVND (reference sequence). V was shortened by 2 bases and J by 0 bases, with 1 base between the two germline ends. The CDR3 spells CASSILNTEAFF. Here the CDR3 DNA reads TGTGCCAGTAGTATATTGAACACTGAAGCTTTCTTT.

The genes are TRBV13 and TRBJ2-3, with 15 bases fitting TRBD2. CDR1 PRHDT and CDR2 FYEKMQ come from the germline V gene (reference sequence). The CDR3 is 16 amino acids. Trimming cost V 6 bases and J 5 bases; bases outside gene matches: 6. The CDR3 DNA reads TGTGCCAGCAGTCGGACTAGCGGGAGGGCCGGAGATACGCAGTATTTT. This sequence encodes CASSRTSGRAGDTQYF. The variable domain in full, completed from reference TRBV13 and TRBJ2-3, reads AAGVIQSPRHLIKEKRETATLKCYPIPRHDTVYWYQQGPGQDPQFLISFYEKMQSDKGSIPDRFSAQQFSDYHSELNMSSLELGDSALYFCASSRTSGRAGDTQYFGPGTRLTVL.

The V and J genes are TRBV7-7 and TRBJ2-2, with a tentative D call TRBD1 (5 bases). The CDR3 loop spans 14 amino acids. Trimming removed 4 bases from V and 2 bases from J, with 8 bases in between. Looked up from germline, CDR1 is SSHAT and CDR2 is FNYEAQ (reference sequence). Written as DNA, the CDR3 is TGTGCCAGCAGCTGGACACTAAACACCGGGGAGCTGTTTTTT. Translating gives CASSWTLNTGELFF. The complete variable domain, with remaining parts taken from reference TRBV7-7 and TRBJ2-2, reads GAGVSQSPRYKVTKRGQDVTLRCDPISSHATLYWYQQALGQGPEFLTYFNYEAQPDKSGLPSDRFSAERPEGSISTLTIQRTEQRDSAMYRCASSWTLNTGELFFGEGSRLTVL.